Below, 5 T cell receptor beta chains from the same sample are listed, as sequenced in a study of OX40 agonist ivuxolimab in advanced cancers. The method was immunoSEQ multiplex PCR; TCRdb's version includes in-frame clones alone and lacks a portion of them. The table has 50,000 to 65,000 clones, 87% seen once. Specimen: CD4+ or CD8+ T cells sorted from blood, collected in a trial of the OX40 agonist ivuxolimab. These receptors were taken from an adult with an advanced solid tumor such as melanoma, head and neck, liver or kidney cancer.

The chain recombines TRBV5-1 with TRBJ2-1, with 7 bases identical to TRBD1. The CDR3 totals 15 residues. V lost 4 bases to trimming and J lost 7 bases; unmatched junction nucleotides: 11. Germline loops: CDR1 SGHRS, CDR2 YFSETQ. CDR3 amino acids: CASSPGQLSGNEQFF. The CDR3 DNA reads TGCGCCAGCAGCCCGGGACAGCTATCGGGTAATGAGCAGTTCTTC. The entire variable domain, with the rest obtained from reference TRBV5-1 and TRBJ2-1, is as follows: KAGVTQTPRYLIKTRGQQVTLSCSPISGHRSVSWYQQTPGQGLQFLFEYFSETQRNKGNFPGRFSGRQFSNSRSEMNVSTLELGDSALYLCASSPGQLSGNEQFFGPGTRLTVL.

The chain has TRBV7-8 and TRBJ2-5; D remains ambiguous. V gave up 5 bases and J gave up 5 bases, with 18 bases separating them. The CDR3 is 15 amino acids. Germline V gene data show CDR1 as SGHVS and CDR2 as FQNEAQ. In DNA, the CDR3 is TGTGCCAGCAGCCACCGGACCGCCTCGGGTGAGACCCAGTACTTC. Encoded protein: CASSHRTASGETQYF.

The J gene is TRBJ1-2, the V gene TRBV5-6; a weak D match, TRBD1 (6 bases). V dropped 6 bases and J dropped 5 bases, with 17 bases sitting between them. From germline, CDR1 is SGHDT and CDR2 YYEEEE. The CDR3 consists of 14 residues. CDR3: CASIRYRVYYGYTF. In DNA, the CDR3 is TGTGCCAGCATCCGTTACAGGGTATATTATGGCTACACCTTC.

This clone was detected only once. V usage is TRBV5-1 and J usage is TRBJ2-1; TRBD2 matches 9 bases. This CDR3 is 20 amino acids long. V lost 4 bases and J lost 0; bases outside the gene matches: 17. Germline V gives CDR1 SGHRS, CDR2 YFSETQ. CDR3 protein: CASSGAWRTSARSSYNEQFF. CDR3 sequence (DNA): TGCGCCAGCAGCGGGGCTTGGCGGACTAGCGCAAGGAGCTCCTACAATGAGCAGTTCTTC.

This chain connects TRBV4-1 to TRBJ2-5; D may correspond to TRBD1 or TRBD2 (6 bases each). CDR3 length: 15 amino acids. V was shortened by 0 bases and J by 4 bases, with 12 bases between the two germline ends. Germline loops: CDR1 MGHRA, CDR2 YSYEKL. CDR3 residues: CASSQDSRGGETQYF. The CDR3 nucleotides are TGCGCCAGCAGCCAAGATTCCAGGGGAGGAGAGACCCAGTACTTC.